Following are 13 T cell receptor beta chains from one sample sequenced in a study of regulatory T cells in long-lasting Graves disease. CDR3 regions were amplified by Arm-PCR using iRepertoire HTBI primers to build TCR beta libraries. One entry per CDR3 protein results from TCRdb running MiXCR on the multiplex PCR reads. This table holds 350,000 to 500,000 distinct CDR3 sequences, over 15% found once. The time point was: newly diagnosed GD, antithyroid drugs for less than 3 months. Following extraction of RNA from PBMCs, that RNA was used to make the TCR library. The same specimen was also included in a second study, on T cells in Graves' hyperthyroidism and ophthalmopathy.

Source: peripheral blood mononuclear cells (PBMCs), taken at new diagnosis, from a patient treated with antithyroid drugs. These receptors all come from a woman younger than 30 with Graves disease.

This clonotype was observed many times. The chain links TRBV28 to TRBJ1-5; D possibly corresponds to TRBD1 (6 bases). This CDR3 has 16 residues. Germline V CDR1 and CDR2: MDHEN, SYDVKM. The ends were cut back, 5 bases at V and 1 base at J, with 15 bases in the middle. CDR3 loop: CASSPRQDISNQPQHF. CDR3 bases: TGTGCCAGCAGTCCCCGACAGGACATAAGCAATCAGCCCCAGCATTTT.

This clonotype was recorded many times. The rearrangement joins TRBV6-2 or TRBV6-3 to TRBJ2-1, with TRBD2 matching 13 bases. With V trimmed by 8 bases and J by 7 bases, 8 bases remained unmatched. Germline CDR1 reads MNHEY; CDR2 reads SVGEGT. There are 15 residues in the CDR3. The CDR3 is CASGATSGRGNEQFF. As DNA, the CDR3 is TGTGCCAGCGGCGCAACTAGCGGGAGGGGGAATGAGCAGTTCTTC.

This clonotype was seen more than once but under ten times. The chain has TRBV12-3 or TRBV12-4 and TRBJ1-3, with D unresolved. The CDR3 runs to 11 residues. The V end lost 1 base, the J end lost 7 bases, and 2 bases lay between the germline ends. The CDR3 DNA follows: TGTGCCAGCAGTTTAGTTAACACCATATATTTT. It codes for CASSLVNTIYF.

This clonotype came up many times. The chain is built from TRBV24-1 and TRBJ2-5; perhaps TRBD2 as D (5 bases). V lost 7 bases to trimming and J lost 0 bases, with 8 bases between them. The CDR3 has 13 residues. Germline values: CDR1 KGHDR, CDR2 SFDVKD. The CDR3 here is CATSRGNQETQYF. CDR3 nucleotide sequence: TGTGCCACCAGCCGGGGAAACCAAGAGACCCAGTACTTC.

Many counts were recorded for this clonotype. The chain carries TRBV3-1 and TRBJ1-1; D gene unclear. Germline V gives CDR1 LGHDT, CDR2 YNNKEL (reference sequence). CDR3 length: 14 residues. V lost 2 bases and J 1 base, leaving 8 bases between the germline ends. CDR3 DNA sequence: TGTGCCAGCAGCCAATACAGAGGGAACACTGAAGCTTTCTTT. Translated: CASSQYRGNTEAFF.

This clonotype occurred many times. The rearrangement joins TRBV6-2 or TRBV6-3 to TRBJ2-5, with TRBD1 identical over 8 bases. The trim removed 5 bases at V and 4 bases at J, leaving 6 bases unmatched. The CDR3 spans 14 residues. Germline lookup yields CDR1 MNHEY and CDR2 SVGEGT. CDR3 region: CASSGRTGLETQYF. DNA of the CDR3: TGTGCCAGCAGTGGACGGACAGGGTTAGAGACCCAGTACTTC.

The chain recombines TRBV20-1 with TRBJ1-4; no clear D. V was cut by 0 bases and J by 7 bases, with 12 bases left in between. The length of the CDR3 is 14 residues. CDR1 DFQATT and CDR2 SNEGSKA come from the germline V gene (reference sequence). The CDR3 loop reads CSARDRGGREKLFF. CDR3 sequence (DNA): TGCAGTGCTAGAGATCGAGGAGGTCGTGAAAAACTGTTTTTT.

This chain joins TRBV6-2 or TRBV6-3 and TRBJ2-1; 10 bases map to TRBD2. The junction had 12 bases not matched to a gene; V was cut back by 7 bases and J by 0 bases. The CDR3 has 18 amino acids. Per germline, CDR1 MNHEY and CDR2 SVGEGT. Written as DNA, the CDR3 is TGTGCCAGCAAAGGGGCTAGCGGGAGATCTTTCTCCTACAATGAGCAGTTCTTC. Translated, it gives CASKGASGRSFSYNEQFF.

V gene TRBV19 combines with J gene TRBJ2-1; 12 positions agree with TRBD1. CDR3 length: 15 amino acids. V gave up 2 bases and J gave up 8 bases; unmatched junction bases: 4. CDR1 and CDR2 (germline): LNHDA, SQIVND (reference sequence). CDR3 residues: CASSISGTGGYEQFF. In DNA, the CDR3 is TGTGCCAGTAGTATATCCGGGACAGGGGGCTATGAGCAGTTCTTC.

The J gene is TRBJ2-1, the V gene TRBV7-3; 10 bases are a match to TRBD2. The CDR3 spans 16 residues. The V gene end was trimmed by 2 bases and the J gene end by 5 bases; junction bases not matched to a gene: 6. Germline CDR1 SGHTA, CDR2 FQGTGA. The CDR3 nucleotides are TGTGCCAGCAGCTTATATTCTAGCGGGGGTAACAATGAGCAGTTCTTC. Translating it yields CASSLYSSGGNNEQFF.

This rearrangement joins TRBV7-6 to TRBJ2-7, with TRBD2 matching 11 bases. CDR1 and CDR2 (germline): SGHVS, FNYEAQ. The CDR3 runs to 15 residues. The ends lost 3 bases at V and 3 bases at J; junction bases unmatched: 4. The CDR3 loop reads CASSLGSGRVYEQYF. The CDR3 DNA reads as TGTGCCAGCAGCTTGGGTAGCGGGAGGGTCTACGAGCAGTACTTC.

This clonotype was picked up a small number of times. The CDR3 coding sequence is TGTGCCAGCAGCTTAATCGCTAGCGGGAGGGATGAGCAGTTCTTC. Amino acid sequence: CASSLIASGRDEQFF. This chain uses TRBV7-3 with TRBJ2-1; 12 bases line up with TRBD2. J was trimmed by 8 bases and V by 1 base; bases with no gene match: 3. The CDR3 extends over 15 amino acids. CDR1 SGHTA and CDR2 FQGTGA come from the germline V gene.

This clonotype appeared many times. The chain has TRBV7-3 and TRBJ2-6; maybe TRBD2 (6 bases). The CDR3 is made up of 17 amino acids. CDR1 and CDR2 from the germline V gene are SGHTA and FQGTGA. V lost 3 bases, J lost 0 bases, and 12 bases lay in between. CDR3 in amino acids: CASSFGGLNSGANVLTF. The CDR3, as DNA: TGTGCCAGCAGCTTTGGAGGGCTAAACTCTGGGGCCAACGTCCTGACTTTC.